Given below is one T cell receptor beta chain in context. The data were obtained in a study of blood T cell repertoires in COVID-19. Study context: The analysed material was cDNA or gDNA that came from T cells, B-cell-depleted T cells, or PBMCs.

V lost 3 bases to trimming and J lost 2 bases; unmatched junction nucleotides: 13. CDR1 KGHSH and CDR2 LQKENI come from the germline V gene. This CDR3 is 18 amino acids long. Living in about two dozen US areas, the participants were between roughly 18 and 90 years of age. Assignments of participants to cohorts depended upon their own reported clinical history. Study processing details: Estimated nucleated cell counts came from reference gene primer amplification. Clones were sequenced by immunoSEQ multiplex PCR, and TCRdb holds only the in-frame ones, with some missing. The V and J calls and clone size were taken over from that table, and D and trimming were inferred from the DNA. The sample yields 150,000 or so clones, roughly nine tenths seen once.

Specimen: PBMCs or T cells enriched from blood (not recorded which). The genes are TRBV18 and TRBJ1-2; 9 bases are shared with TRBD1. This TCR came from a human donor with acute COVID-19. The donor label of this sample is uncertain. This CDR3 reads CASSPKTGGLSENYGYTF. In DNA form, the CDR3 reads TGTGCCAGCTCACCGAAGACAGGGGGATTATCGGAAAACTATGGCTACACCTTC. Full variable domain (remainder filled in from reference TRBV18 and TRBJ1-2): NAGVMQNPRHLVRRRGQEARLRCSPMKGHSHVYWYRQLPEEGLKFMVYLQKENIIDESGMPKERFSAEFPKEGPSILRIQQVVRGDSAAYFCASSPKTGGLSENYGYTFGSGTRLTVV.